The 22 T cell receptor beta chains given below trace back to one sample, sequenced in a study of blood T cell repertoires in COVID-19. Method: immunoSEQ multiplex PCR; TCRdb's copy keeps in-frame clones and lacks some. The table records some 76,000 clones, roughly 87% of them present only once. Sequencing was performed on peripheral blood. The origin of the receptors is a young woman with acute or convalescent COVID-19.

CDR3 sequence: CASSLSPEAFF. The CDR3, as DNA: TGTGCCAGCAGCTTATCTCCTGAAGCTTTCTTT. The chain combines TRBV7-9 with TRBJ1-1; D is unresolved. Trimming left V 2 bases short and J 6 bases short, with 4 bases between. The V gene's germline CDR1 is SEHNR and CDR2 FQNEAQ (reference sequence). The CDR3 has 11 residues. The full variable domain, in which reference TRBV7-9 and TRBJ1-1 provide the parts outside the CDR3, is DTGVSQNPRHKITKRGQNVTFRCDPISEHNRLYWYRQTLGQGPEFLTYFQNEAQLEKSRLLSDRFSAERPKGSFSTLEIQRTEQGDSAMYLCASSLSPEAFFGQGTRLTVV.

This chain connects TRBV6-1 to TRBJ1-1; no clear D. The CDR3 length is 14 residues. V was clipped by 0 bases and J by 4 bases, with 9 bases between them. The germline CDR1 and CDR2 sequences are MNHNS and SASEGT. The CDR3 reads CASSEAPEGTEAFF. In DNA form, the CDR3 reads TGTGCCAGCAGTGAAGCCCCCGAGGGCACTGAAGCTTTCTTT.

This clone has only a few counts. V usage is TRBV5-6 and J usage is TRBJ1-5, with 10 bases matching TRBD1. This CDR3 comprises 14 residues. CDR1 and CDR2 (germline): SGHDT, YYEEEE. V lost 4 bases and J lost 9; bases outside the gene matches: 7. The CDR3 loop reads CASSKGTGEWPQHF. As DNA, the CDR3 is TGTGCCAGCAGCAAAGGGACAGGGGAATGGCCCCAGCATTTT. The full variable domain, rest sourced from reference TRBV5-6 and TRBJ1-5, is DAGVTQSPTHLIKTRGQQVTLRCSPKSGHDTVSWYQQALGQGPQFIFQYYEEEERQRGNFPDRFSGHQFPNYSSELNVNALLLGDSALYLCASSKGTGEWPQHFGDGTRLSIL.

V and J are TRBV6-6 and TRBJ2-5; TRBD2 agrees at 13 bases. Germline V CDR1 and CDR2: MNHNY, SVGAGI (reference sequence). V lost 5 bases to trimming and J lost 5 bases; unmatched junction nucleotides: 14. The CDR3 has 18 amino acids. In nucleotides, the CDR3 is TGTGCCAGCAGTCCAGGACTAGCGGGAGTTGAGTATCGGGAGACCCAGTACTTC. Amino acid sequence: CASSPGLAGVEYRETQYF.

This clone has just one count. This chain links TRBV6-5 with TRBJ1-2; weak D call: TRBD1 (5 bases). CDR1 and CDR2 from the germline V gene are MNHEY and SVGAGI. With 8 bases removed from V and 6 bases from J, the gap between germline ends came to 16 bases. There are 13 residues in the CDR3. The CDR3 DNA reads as TGTGCCAGCGGGGGGTACGGGTATCATGGCTACACCTTC. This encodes CASGGYGYHGYTF.

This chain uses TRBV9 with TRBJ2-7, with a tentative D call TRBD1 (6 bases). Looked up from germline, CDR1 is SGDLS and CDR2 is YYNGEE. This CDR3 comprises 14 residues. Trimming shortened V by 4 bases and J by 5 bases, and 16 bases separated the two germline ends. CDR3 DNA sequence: TGTGCCAGCAGCCGTACGTTACAGGGCCACGAGCAGTACTTC. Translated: CASSRTLQGHEQYF.

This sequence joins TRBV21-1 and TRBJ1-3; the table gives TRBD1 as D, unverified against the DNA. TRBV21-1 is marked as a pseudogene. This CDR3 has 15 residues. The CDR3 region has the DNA TGTGCCAGCAGCGACTCTGGGGGCGCTGGAAACACCATATATTTT. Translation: CASSDSGGAGNTIYF.

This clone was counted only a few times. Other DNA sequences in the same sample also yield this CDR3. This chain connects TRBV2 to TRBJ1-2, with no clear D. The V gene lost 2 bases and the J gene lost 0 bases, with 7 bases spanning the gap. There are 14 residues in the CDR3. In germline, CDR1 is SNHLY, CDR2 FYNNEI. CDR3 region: CASSERGPNYGYTF. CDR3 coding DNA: TGTGCCAGCAGTGAACGGGGTCCTAACTATGGCTACACCTTC.

In DNA form, the CDR3 reads TGTGCCAGCAGCCCCAGACGACAGGACCAAGAGACCCAGTACTTC. Protein: CASSPRRQDQETQYF. The chain combines TRBV9 with TRBJ2-5, with D perhaps TRBD1 (6 bases). Trimming cost V 4 bases and J 0 bases, with 13 bases left between them. In germline, CDR1 is SGDLS, CDR2 YYNGEE. The CDR3 sequence is 15 residues long.

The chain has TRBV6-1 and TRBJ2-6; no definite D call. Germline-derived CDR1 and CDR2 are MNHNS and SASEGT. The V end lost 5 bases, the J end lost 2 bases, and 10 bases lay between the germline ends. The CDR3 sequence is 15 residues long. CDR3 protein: CASSFITTGANVLTF. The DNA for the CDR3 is TGTGCCAGCAGTTTTATCACTACTGGGGCCAACGTCCTGACTTTC.

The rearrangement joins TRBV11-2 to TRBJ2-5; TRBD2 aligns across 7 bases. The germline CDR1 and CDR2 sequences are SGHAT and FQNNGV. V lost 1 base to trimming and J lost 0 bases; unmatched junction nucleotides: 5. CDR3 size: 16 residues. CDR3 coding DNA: TGTGCCAGCAGCTTAGTCCAGCGGGAAGACCAAGAGACCCAGTACTTC. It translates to CASSLVQREDQETQYF.

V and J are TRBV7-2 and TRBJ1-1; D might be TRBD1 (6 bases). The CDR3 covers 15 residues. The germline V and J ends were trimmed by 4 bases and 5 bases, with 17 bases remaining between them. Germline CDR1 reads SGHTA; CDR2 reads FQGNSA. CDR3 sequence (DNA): TGTGCCAGCAGCTCCCAGGGGCTGGGTTGGACTGAAGCTTTCTTT. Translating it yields CASSSQGLGWTEAFF.

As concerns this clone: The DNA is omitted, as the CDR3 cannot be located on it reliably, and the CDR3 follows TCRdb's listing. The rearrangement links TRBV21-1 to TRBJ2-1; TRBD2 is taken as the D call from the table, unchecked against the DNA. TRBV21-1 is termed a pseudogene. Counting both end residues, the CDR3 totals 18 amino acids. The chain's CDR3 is CASSKWGLGTSGSNEQFF.

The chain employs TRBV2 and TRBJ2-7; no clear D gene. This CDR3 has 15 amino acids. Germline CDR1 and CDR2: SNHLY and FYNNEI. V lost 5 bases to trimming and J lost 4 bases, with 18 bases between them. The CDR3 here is CASSSGSRTIYEQYF. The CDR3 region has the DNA TGTGCCAGCAGTTCCGGGTCTCGTACCATTTACGAGCAGTACTTC.

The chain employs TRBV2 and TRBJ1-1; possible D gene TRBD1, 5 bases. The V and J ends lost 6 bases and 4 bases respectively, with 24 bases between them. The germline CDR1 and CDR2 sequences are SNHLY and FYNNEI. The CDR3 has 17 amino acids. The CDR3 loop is CASRYPKELTVATEAFF. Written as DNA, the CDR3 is TGTGCCAGCAGGTATCCGAAAGAATTGACAGTCGCCACTGAAGCTTTCTTT.

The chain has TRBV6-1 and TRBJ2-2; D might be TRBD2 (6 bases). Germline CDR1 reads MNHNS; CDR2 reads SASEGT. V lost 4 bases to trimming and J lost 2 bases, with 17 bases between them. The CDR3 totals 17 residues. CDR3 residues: CASSARGASENTGELFF. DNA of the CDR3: TGTGCCAGCAGTGCCCGTGGGGCTAGCGAAAACACCGGGGAGCTGTTTTTT.

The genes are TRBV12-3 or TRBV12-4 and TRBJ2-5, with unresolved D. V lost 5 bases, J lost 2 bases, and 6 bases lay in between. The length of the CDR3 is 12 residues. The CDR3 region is CASSHTQETQYF. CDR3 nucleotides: TGTGCCAGCAGTCATACTCAAGAGACCCAGTACTTC.

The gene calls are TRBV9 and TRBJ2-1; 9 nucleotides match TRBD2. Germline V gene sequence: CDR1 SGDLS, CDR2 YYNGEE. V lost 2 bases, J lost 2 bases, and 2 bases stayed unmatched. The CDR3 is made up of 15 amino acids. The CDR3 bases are TGTGCCAGCAGCGTGGGCGGGGGGGCCTACAATGAGCAGTTCTTC. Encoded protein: CASSVGGGAYNEQFF.

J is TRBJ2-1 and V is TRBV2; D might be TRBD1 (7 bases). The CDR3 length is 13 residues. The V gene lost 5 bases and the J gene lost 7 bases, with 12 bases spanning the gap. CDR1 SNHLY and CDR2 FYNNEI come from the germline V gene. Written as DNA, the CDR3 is TGTGCCAGCAGTCAGGGGGGAATTAATGAGCAGTTCTTC. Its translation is CASSQGGINEQFF.

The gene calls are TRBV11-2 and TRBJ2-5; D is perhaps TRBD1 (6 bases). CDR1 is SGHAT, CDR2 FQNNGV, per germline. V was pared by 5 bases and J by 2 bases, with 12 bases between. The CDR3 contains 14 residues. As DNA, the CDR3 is TGTGCCAGCAGCCGCGGACAGTTACAAGAGACCCAGTACTTC. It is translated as CASSRGQLQETQYF.

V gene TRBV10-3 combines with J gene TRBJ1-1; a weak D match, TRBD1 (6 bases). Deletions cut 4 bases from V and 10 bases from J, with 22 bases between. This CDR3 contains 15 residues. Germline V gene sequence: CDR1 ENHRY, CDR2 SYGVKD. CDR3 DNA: TGTGCCATCAGTGTTAATTCGGTGACAGGCACGCCAGCTTTCTTT. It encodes CAISVNSVTGTPAFF.

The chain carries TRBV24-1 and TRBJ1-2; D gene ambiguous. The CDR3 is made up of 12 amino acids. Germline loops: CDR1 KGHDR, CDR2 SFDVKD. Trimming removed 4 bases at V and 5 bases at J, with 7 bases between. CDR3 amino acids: CATSELEYGYTF. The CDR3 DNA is TGTGCCACCAGTGAGTTAGAGTATGGCTACACCTTC.